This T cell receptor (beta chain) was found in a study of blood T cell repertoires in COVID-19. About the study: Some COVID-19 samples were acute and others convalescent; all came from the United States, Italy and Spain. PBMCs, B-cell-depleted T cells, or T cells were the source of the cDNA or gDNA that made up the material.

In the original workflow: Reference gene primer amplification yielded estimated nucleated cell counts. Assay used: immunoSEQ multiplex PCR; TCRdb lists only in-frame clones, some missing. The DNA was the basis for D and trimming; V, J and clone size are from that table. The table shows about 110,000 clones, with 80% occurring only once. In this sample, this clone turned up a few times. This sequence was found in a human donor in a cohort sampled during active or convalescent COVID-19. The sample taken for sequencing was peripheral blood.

The CDR3 spells CASSQDLLDRGNYGYTF. CDR3 nucleotide sequence: TGTGCCAGCAGCCAAGATCTGTTGGACAGGGGTAACTATGGCTACACCTTC. The chain links TRBV14 to TRBJ1-2; TRBD1 matches at 9 bases. V dropped 0 bases and J dropped 1; count of bases not matched to a gene: 6. The CDR3 is 17 residues long. The germline gives CDR1 SGHDN, CDR2 FVKESK.